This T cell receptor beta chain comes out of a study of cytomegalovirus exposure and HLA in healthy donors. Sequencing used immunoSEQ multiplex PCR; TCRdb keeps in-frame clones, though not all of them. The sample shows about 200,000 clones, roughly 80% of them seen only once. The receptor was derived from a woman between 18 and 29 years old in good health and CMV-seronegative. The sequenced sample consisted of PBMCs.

This CDR3 reads CASSAWRDTQYF. CDR3 bases: TGTGCCAGCAGCGCGTGGAGAGATACGCAGTATTTT. The V and J genes are TRBV9 and TRBJ2-3; D unclear. The CDR3 spans 12 residues. From germline, CDR1 is SGDLS and CDR2 YYNGEE. The V end lost 3 bases, the J end lost 5 bases, and 7 bases lay between the germline ends.